A selection of T cell receptor beta chains follows, all from one sample in a study of cytomegalovirus exposure and HLA in healthy donors. Using immunoSEQ multiplex PCR, the repertoire was profiled, and TCRdb retains in-frame clones only, with some absent. The repertoire holds 130,000 or so clones, with about 80% as singletons. The sequenced material came from PBMCs. The receptors originated from a man aged 30 to 45 in good health and CMV-seronegative. Each CDR3 is given with its conserved first and last residue. The order of the fields is clone size, V gene, J gene, D gene, CDR3 protein, CDR3 DNA. D genes are given only for firm matches. Part of the rows lack a size; the others show once, few, many or a class for expanded clones.

clone_size: .; v_call: TRBV11-2; j_call: TRBJ2-3; d_call: TRBD1; cdr3_aa: CASTQDRQGIRDTQYF; cdr3_nt: TGTGCCAGCACCCAAGACCGACAGGGGATTCGGGATACGCAGTATTTT
clone_size: .; v_call: TRBV10-1; j_call: TRBJ2-7; d_call: TRBD1; cdr3_aa: CASRRLTGDEQYF; cdr3_nt: TGCGCCAGCCGCCGCTTGACAGGGGACGAGCAGTACTTC
clone_size: few; v_call: TRBV7-9; j_call: TRBJ1-2; d_call: .; cdr3_aa: CASSPGQSGYTF; cdr3_nt: TGTGCCAGCAGCCCCGGACAGTCCGGCTACACCTTC
clone_size: few; v_call: TRBV4-1; j_call: TRBJ1-5; d_call: TRBD1; cdr3_aa: CASSQGTGKVNQPQHF; cdr3_nt: TGCGCCAGCAGCCAGGGGACAGGGAAAGTAAATCAGCCCCAGCATTTT
clone_size: .; v_call: TRBV13; j_call: TRBJ2-3; d_call: .; cdr3_aa: CASSLGDYTDTQYF; cdr3_nt: TGTGCCAGCAGCTTAGGGGACTACACAGATACGCAGTATTTT
clone_size: .; v_call: TRBV20-1; j_call: TRBJ1-2; d_call: TRBD1; cdr3_aa: CSARDSFGYTF; cdr3_nt: TGCAGTGCCCGGGACAGTTTTGGCTACACCTTC
clone_size: .; v_call: TRBV6-5; j_call: TRBJ2-7; d_call: .; cdr3_aa: CASSYSTASSYEQYF; cdr3_nt: TGTGCCAGCAGTTACTCGACTGCGAGCTCCTACGAGCAGTACTTC
clone_size: .; v_call: TRBV13; j_call: TRBJ2-1; d_call: .; cdr3_aa: CASSLIIPGGKDNEQFF; cdr3_nt: TGTGCCAGCAGCCTCATAATTCCGGGGGGCAAAGACAATGAGCAGTTCTTC
clone_size: .; v_call: TRBV5-6; j_call: TRBJ1-3; d_call: .; cdr3_aa: CASSSSGRRNTIYF; cdr3_nt: TGTGCCAGCAGCTCAAGCGGAAGAAGAAACACCATATATTTT
clone_size: .; v_call: TRBV9; j_call: TRBJ1-2; d_call: .; cdr3_aa: CASSAPLPRGKGGYTF; cdr3_nt: TGTGCCAGCAGCGCCCCTCTGCCCCGGGGGAAGGGTGGCTACACCTTC
clone_size: .; v_call: TRBV5-4; j_call: TRBJ2-5; d_call: TRBD2; cdr3_aa: CASSRREDVFETQYF; cdr3_nt: TGTGCCAGCAGCAGGCGGGAGGACGTCTTCGAGACCCAGTACTTC
clone_size: once; v_call: TRBV27; j_call: TRBJ1-5; d_call: TRBD1; cdr3_aa: CASSPYLAGQSIGNQPQHF; cdr3_nt: TGTGCCAGCAGTCCGTACTTGGCGGGACAGTCTATCGGCAATCAGCCCCAGCATTTT
clone_size: once; v_call: TRBV13; j_call: TRBJ2-7; d_call: TRBD2; cdr3_aa: CASSSSGAGEYEQYF; cdr3_nt: TGTGCCAGCAGCTCTTCCGGGGCGGGAGAGTACGAGCAGTACTTC
clone_size: .; v_call: TRBV6-5; j_call: TRBJ1-1; d_call: TRBD1; cdr3_aa: CASKTGPRTEAFF; cdr3_nt: TGTGCCAGCAAGACAGGGCCCCGCACTGAAGCTTTCTTT
clone_size: .; v_call: TRBV29-1; j_call: TRBJ2-3; d_call: TRBD1; cdr3_aa: CSLRTGVGDTQYF; cdr3_nt: TGCAGCCTCCGGACAGGGGTGGGAGATACGCAGTATTTT
clone_size: .; v_call: TRBV27; j_call: TRBJ1-1; d_call: .; cdr3_aa: CASSGHLNTEAFF; cdr3_nt: TGTGCCAGCAGTGGACACCTGAACACTGAAGCTTTCTTT
clone_size: .; v_call: TRBV7-8; j_call: TRBJ2-2; d_call: TRBD2; cdr3_aa: CASSSLAGGINTGELFF; cdr3_nt: TGTGCCAGCAGTTCCCTAGCGGGGGGGATTAACACCGGGGAGCTGTTTTTT
clone_size: .; v_call: TRBV5-4; j_call: TRBJ1-2; d_call: .; cdr3_aa: CASSLDRNYGYTF; cdr3_nt: TGTGCCAGCAGCTTGGACAGGAACTATGGCTACACCTTC
clone_size: .; v_call: TRBV5-4; j_call: TRBJ2-1; d_call: TRBD1; cdr3_aa: CASSLPGQGGEQFF; cdr3_nt: TGTGCCAGCAGCTTACCGGGACAGGGAGGTGAGCAGTTCTTC
clone_size: .; v_call: TRBV30; j_call: TRBJ2-7; d_call: TRBD1; cdr3_aa: CAWSEDRVEQYF; cdr3_nt: TGTGCCTGGAGTGAAGACAGGGTCGAGCAGTACTTC
clone_size: .; v_call: TRBV2; j_call: TRBJ2-7; d_call: .; cdr3_aa: CASSEQGISYEQYF; cdr3_nt: TGTGCCAGCAGTGAACAGGGAATATCCTACGAGCAGTACTTC
clone_size: few; v_call: TRBV5-1; j_call: TRBJ2-1; d_call: TRBD2; cdr3_aa: CASSLASGRVWGDEQFF; cdr3_nt: TGCGCCAGCAGCTTGGCTAGCGGGAGGGTGTGGGGGGATGAGCAGTTCTTC